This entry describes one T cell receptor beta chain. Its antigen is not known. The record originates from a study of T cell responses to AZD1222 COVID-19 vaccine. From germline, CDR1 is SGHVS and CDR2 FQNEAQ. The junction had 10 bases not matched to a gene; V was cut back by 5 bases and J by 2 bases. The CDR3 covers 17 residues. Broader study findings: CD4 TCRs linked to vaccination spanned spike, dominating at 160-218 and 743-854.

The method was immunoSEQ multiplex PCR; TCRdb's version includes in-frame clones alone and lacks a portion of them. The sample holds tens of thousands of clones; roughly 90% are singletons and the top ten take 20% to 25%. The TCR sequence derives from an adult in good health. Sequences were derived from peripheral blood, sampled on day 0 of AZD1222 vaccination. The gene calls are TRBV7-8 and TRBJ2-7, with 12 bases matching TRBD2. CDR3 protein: CASSTKTGLAGTYEQYF. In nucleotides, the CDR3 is TGTGCCAGCAGCACAAAGACCGGACTAGCGGGGACCTACGAGCAGTACTTC.